The 21 T cell receptor beta chains reported below all come from one sample, sequenced in a study of cytomegalovirus exposure and HLA in healthy donors. The PCR employed 60 Vbeta primers together with 13 Jbeta primers. Profiling relied on immunoSEQ multiplex PCR, and the TCRdb table lists in-frame clones only, not all of them. The sample lists around 180,000 clones, approximately 80% occurring once. The source material was PBMCs. The receptors were sampled from a boy aged 2 to 10 in good health and CMV-seronegative.

This chain uses TRBV9 with TRBJ1-1; D is unresolved. The germline CDR1 and CDR2 sequences are SGDLS and YYNGEE. Trimming took off 0 bases at V and 1 base at J, with 4 bases between the two ends. This CDR3 comprises 13 residues. The CDR3 DNA is TGTGCCAGCAGCGTAGACAGGAACACTGAAGCTTTCTTT. Amino acids: CASSVDRNTEAFF. Full variable domain (missing parts from reference TRBV9 and TRBJ1-1): DSGVTQTPKHLITATGQRVTLRCSPRSGDLSVYWYQQSLDQGLQFLIQYYNGEERAKGNILERFSAQQFPDLHSELNLSSLELGDSALYFCASSVDRNTEAFFGQGTRLTVV.

In regard to this clone: Different DNA sequences within this sample yield the same CDR3. The J gene is TRBJ1-5, the V gene TRBV30; 10 bases fit TRBD1. V lost 3 bases to trimming and J lost 4 bases; unmatched junction nucleotides: 6. Germline lookup yields CDR1 GTSNPN and CDR2 SVGIG (reference sequence). CDR3 length: 15 amino acids. In nucleotides, the CDR3 is TGTGCCTGGAGCGACCGACAGGGGGCGAATCAGCCCCAGCATTTT. Translation: CAWSDRQGANQPQHF.

The count of this clone is one. The chain joins TRBV5-8 to TRBJ1-2; TRBD1 agrees at 9 bases. This CDR3 has 15 residues. With V trimmed by 7 bases and J by 1 base, 8 bases remained unmatched. CDR1 is SGHTS, CDR2 YDEGEE, per germline. This chain's CDR3 is CASGTGQAYNYGYTF. CDR3 DNA sequence: TGTGCCAGCGGGACAGGGCAGGCTTATAACTATGGCTACACCTTC.

The rearrangement uses TRBV27 and TRBJ1-5; D remains unclear. V was shortened by 0 bases and J by 6 bases, with 12 bases between the two germline ends. Germline CDR1 MNHEY, CDR2 SMNVEV (reference sequence). The CDR3 is 15 amino acids. The CDR3 sequence is CASSLSSGVGQPQHF. The DNA for the CDR3 is TGTGCCAGCAGTTTATCATCCGGGGTCGGTCAGCCCCAGCATTTT.

The chain employs TRBV6-4 and TRBJ2-3, with D unclear. Germline assignment: CDR1 MRHNA and CDR2 SNTAGT. The CDR3 has 15 amino acids. V lost 3 bases and J 1 base, leaving 11 bases between the germline ends. CDR3 sequence reads: CASSETAEGTDTQYF. CDR3 nucleotide sequence: TGTGCCAGCAGTGAAACGGCCGAGGGCACAGATACGCAGTATTTT.

The gene calls are TRBV21-1 and TRBJ2-5; the table's D call, TRBD2, has no DNA check behind it. TRBV21-1 is a listed pseudogene. CDR3 length: 12 amino acids. The CDR3 region is CASSPPKETQYF. The CDR3 DNA follows: TGTGCCAGCAGCCCTCCTAAAGAGACCCAGTACTTC.

This chain uses TRBV10-3 with TRBJ1-1; 7 nucleotides line up with TRBD1. The CDR3 consists of 19 residues. Germline V gene sequence: CDR1 ENHRY, CDR2 SYGVKD. The V gene end was trimmed by 5 bases and the J gene end by 2 bases; junction bases not matched to a gene: 20. CDR3 nucleotides: TGTGCCATCAGTATTAGATGGAGGGACAGACTCTCAGCAAACACTGAAGCTTTCTTT. This codes for CAISIRWRDRLSANTEAFF.

The chain carries TRBV20-1 and TRBJ1-1; the D is unclear. The CDR3 is 11 amino acids. The germline V and J ends were trimmed by 1 base and 10 bases, with 10 bases remaining between them. Germline-derived CDR1 and CDR2 are DFQATT and SNEGSKA (reference sequence). CDR3: CSARVESGAFF. CDR3 bases: TGCAGTGCTAGAGTTGAGAGTGGAGCTTTCTTT.

This chain joins TRBV18 and TRBJ1-4; 9 positions match TRBD1. The CDR3 extends over 19 amino acids. The junction had 16 bases not matched to a gene; V was cut back by 3 bases and J by 5 bases. Germline values: CDR1 KGHSH, CDR2 LQKENI. DNA of the CDR3: TGTGCCAGCTCACCCTCGGACAGGGGTTTTTTCCCCTTCAATGAAAAACTGTTTTTT. Residues: CASSPSDRGFFPFNEKLFF.

The chain uses TRBV9 and TRBJ2-7; 7 nucleotides line up with TRBD1. V dropped 3 bases and J dropped 5; count of bases not matched to a gene: 8. The CDR3 is 14 residues long. Germline assignment: CDR1 SGDLS and CDR2 YYNGEE. CDR3 residues: CASSAPGQPNEQYF. CDR3 coding DNA: TGTGCCAGCAGCGCGCCGGGACAGCCTAACGAGCAGTACTTC.

This rearrangement joins TRBV27 to TRBJ2-5; a weak D match, TRBD2 (5 bases). V was clipped by 8 bases and J by 5 bases, with 12 bases between them. CDR3 size: 12 residues. Germline-derived CDR1 and CDR2 are MNHEY and SMNVEV (reference sequence). The CDR3 region is CASGAVLETQYF. The DNA of the CDR3 is TGTGCCAGCGGAGCGGTTTTGGAGACCCAGTACTTC.

DNA of the CDR3: TGTGCCAGCAGCGGGACTTTCTATGAAGCTTTCTTT. Protein product: CASSGTFYEAFF. The gene calls are TRBV14 and TRBJ1-1; TRBD1 might be the D (5 bases). Germline V CDR1 and CDR2: SGHDN, FVKESK. The CDR3 length is 12 residues. V dropped 5 bases and J dropped 7 bases, with 11 bases sitting between them.

The rearrangement uses TRBV4-3 and TRBJ2-5; 10 bases align to TRBD2. The J call is in doubt because the DNA end fits TRBJ2-7 better. The germline V gene has CDR1 LGHNA and CDR2 YSLEER. This CDR3 has 15 residues. The DNA of the CDR3 is TGCGCCAGCAGCCCCAGGACTAGCGGCGGGTACGAGCAGTACTTC. As protein: CASSPRTSGGYEQYF.

CDR3 sequence reads: CASSPAGTGGYEQYF. CDR3 DNA: TGTGCCAGCAGTCCGGCCGGGACAGGGGGGTACGAGCAGTACTTC. The rearrangement joins TRBV28 to TRBJ2-7, with 11 nucleotides matching TRBD1. The junction had 7 bases not matched to a gene; V was cut back by 5 bases and J by 4 bases. The germline gives CDR1 MDHEN, CDR2 SYDVKM. The CDR3 extends over 15 amino acids.

The gene calls are TRBV20-1 and TRBJ1-1, with 8 bases identical to TRBD1. This CDR3 is built from 11 residues. Germline trimming cut 6 bases from V and 6 bases from J; bases unmatched to any gene: 3. Germline V gene lookup returns CDR1 DFQATT and CDR2 SNEGSKA (reference sequence). CDR3 bases: TGCAGTGCGGGGACAGGATCTGAAGCTTTCTTT. The encoded protein is CSAGTGSEAFF.

This chain links TRBV29-1 with TRBJ1-1; the match to TRBD1 covers 7 bases. The germline V gene encodes CDR1 SQVTM and CDR2 ANQGSEA. The CDR3 length is 10 residues. Trimming at V came to 7 bases and at J to 8 bases, leaving 4 bases not matched to a gene. For the CDR3, the DNA is TGCAGCGCTCGGGACAGCGAAGCTTTCTTT. Translating it yields CSARDSEAFF.

The chain uses TRBV6-6 and TRBJ2-7; tentatively, D is TRBD2 (5 bases). The CDR3 sequence is 15 residues long. Trimming shortened V by 8 bases and J by 1 base, and 18 bases separated the two germline ends. Germline assignment: CDR1 MNHNY and CDR2 SVGAGI (reference sequence). The CDR3 loop reads CASGSGFQPSYEQYF. CDR3 DNA sequence: TGTGCCAGCGGGTCGGGGTTCCAGCCTTCCTACGAGCAGTACTTC.

This chain uses TRBV28 with TRBJ1-2, with unresolved D. Germline V gives CDR1 MDHEN, CDR2 SYDVKM. The ends were cut back, 3 bases at V and 3 bases at J, with 8 bases in the middle. This CDR3 has 13 residues. The CDR3: CASSFGEDYGYTF. CDR3 sequence (DNA): TGTGCCAGCAGTTTTGGGGAGGACTATGGCTACACCTTC.

This clone occurred once. The chain has TRBV7-2 and TRBJ1-5; 8 nucleotides match TRBD1. Germline V lookup: CDR1 SGHTA, CDR2 FQGNSA. V was pared by 5 bases and J by 6 bases, with 6 bases of the junction left unmatched. The CDR3 contains 14 residues. The CDR3: CASSLGQGGQPQHF. CDR3 in DNA: TGTGCCAGCAGCCTTGGACAGGGCGGTCAGCCCCAGCATTTT.

The genes are TRBV27 and TRBJ2-7, with a possible D match to TRBD1 (6 bases). Trimming took off 6 bases at V and 1 base at J, with 19 bases between the two ends. The CDR3 is 16 residues long. CDR1 and CDR2 (germline): MNHEY, SMNVEV (reference sequence). DNA of the CDR3: TGTGCCAGCAGGTCCTCACAGGGTCAATATTCCTACGAGCAGTACTTC. Its translation is CASRSSQGQYSYEQYF.

CDR3 nucleotide sequence: TGCGCCAGCAGCCGCGAGGGGGCGCCCGGGACTAGCGGGGCCAATGAGCAGTTCTTC. Its protein product is CASSREGAPGTSGANEQFF. This chain connects TRBV5-1 to TRBJ2-1, with 13 bases identical to TRBD2. This CDR3 is built from 19 residues. Trimming removed 4 bases from V and 6 bases from J; junction bases left unmatched: 16. Germline V gene data show CDR1 as SGHRS and CDR2 as YFSETQ.